This T cell receptor beta chain was sequenced for a study of blood T cell repertoires in COVID-19. Study overall: Sites across the United States, Italy and Spain contributed samples from acute and convalescent COVID-19. T cells, B-cell-depleted T cells, or PBMCs supplied cDNA or gDNA.

The length of the CDR3 is 15 residues. V was clipped by 5 bases and J by 7 bases; unmatched bases: 8. Germline V CDR1 and CDR2: MDHEN, SYDVKM. Authors' processing steps: By means of reference gene primer amplification, nucleated cell counts were estimated. Some clones are missing from TCRdb's copy, which holds only in-frame ones; the method was immunoSEQ multiplex PCR. That table furnishes V, J and clone size, whereas the DNA furnished D and trimming. The repertoire holds 280,000 or so clones, with approximately 90% as singletons. The sequence was collected from a woman younger than 45 who had recovered from COVID-19. Sequenced material: peripheral blood. The rearrangement links TRBV28 to TRBJ1-4; 9 bases fit TRBD1. Here the CDR3 reads CASSAGTGLGEKLFF. The CDR3 bases are TGTGCCAGCAGTGCCGGGACAGGGCTGGGTGAAAAACTGTTTTTT. The complete variable domain, with remaining parts taken from reference TRBV28 and TRBJ1-4, reads DVKVTQSSRYLVKRTGEKVFLECVQDMDHENMFWYRQDPGLGLRLIYFSYDVKMKEKGDIPEGYSVSREKKERFSLILESASTNQTSMYLCASSAGTGLGEKLFFGSGTQLSVL.